Listed here is a single TCR beta chain. The record originates from a study of sequential checkpoint blockade in melanoma. At the level of the study: Patients were randomized 1:1 to nivolumab-then-ipilimumab or ipilimumab-then-nivolumab first-line. Both treatment sequences were followed by maintenance nivolumab.

The treatment was: randomized to nivolumab then ipilimumab (arm A) or the reverse (arm B). None of the patients previously received DNA-damaging chemotherapy. Sorted cells were live CD3+CD8+, lacking CD19 and CD56, from PBMCs. V was clipped by 3 bases and J by 1 base, with 7 bases between them. The CDR3 covers 14 residues. Germline V gene sequence: CDR1 MNHEY, CDR2 SMNVEV (reference sequence). The assay was immunoSEQ multiplex PCR, and TCRdb's table has in-frame clones only and misses some. Among about 13,000 clones listed, approximately 72% were seen once. This receptor was taken from a human donor with melanoma. This sequence joins TRBV27 and TRBJ2-1; D is ambiguous. This material consisted of CD8+ T cells sorted from blood (inferred from file names), taken from a patient given nivolumab and ipilimumab in sequence. Written as DNA, the CDR3 is TGTGCCAGCAGTTTGGGCCGGTCCTACAATGAGCAGTTCTTC. It is translated as CASSLGRSYNEQFF.